This paragraph covers one TCR beta chain sequence. Its target antigen remains unknown. No per-base quality is available; no much larger clone lies one base away. The V and J ends are trimmed by 5 bases and 7 bases, leaving 17 bases between them. Via the germline V gene, CDR1 is SGHTA and CDR2 FQGTGA. The CDR3 holds 14 amino acids from the cysteine to the phenylalanine. The DNA shown is the 42-base CDR3, in frame from base 1. Sequencing instrument: Illumina NovaSeq 6000. TCR cDNA was synthesized by 5'RACE template switching, through which a universal primer site and unique molecular identifiers were introduced. Priming for cDNA synthesis came from both the TCR alpha and TCR beta constant segments. Libraries were amplified in two PCR steps, with sample barcodes and sequencing adapters added in the second step. Libraries were sequenced on Illumina HiSeq 2500 (2x100 bp) or NovaSeq (2x150 bp). In the original analysis: Demultiplexing of reads and collapsing into UMI consensus sequences were performed with MIGEC, and V(D)J alignment was carried out with MiXCR. Vaccine-responding clonotypes were defined with edgeR using replicate PBMC samples, requiring FDR below 0.01 and a log2 fold change above 5 up to day 15. Each bulk clonotype was labeled CD4 or CD8 based on which sequenced repertoire, CD4 or CD8, contained the clonotype at higher abundance. The public reads were quality trimmed at Q25 with fastp and then assembled into clones with MiXCR by TCRdb, keeping productive beta chains. Duplicate CDR3 protein sequences are folded into a single record with the most common DNA and genes. These V and J calls rely on TCRdb rather than the paper's analysis. Across this sample there are hundreds of thousands of distinct CDR3 sequences, with around a sixth seen only once. Roughly a sixth of the sample belongs to the ten largest clones.

The sample comes from a study of T cells after yellow fever vaccination (dated by TCRdb to between 2018 and 2020). For context, the study as a whole: The SMART-Seq v4 Ultra Low Input RNA kit was used to prepare libraries from fractions with low cell numbers. To follow T-cell clones before and after primary and booster YFV17D yellow fever vaccination, bulk TCR alpha and beta repertoires were sequenced over time. Two healthy male donors, one aged 18 to 30 and one aged 30 to 39 years, made up the cohort. Blood was drawn at multiple timepoints before and after primary and secondary immunization, with bulk PBMC replicates and cell subsets isolated. Here is what the overall study found, with its caveats: Only a couple of donors were included in the study, so the extent to which the findings can be generalized is limited. The secondary T-cell response was weaker than the primary response but faster, peaking on day 5 instead of day 15. Most clones expanded after primary vaccination were re-detected after the booster (around 96% of CD4 and approximately 88% of CD8), suggesting broad memory maintenance. A small fraction of clonotypes showed up in both the CD4 and CD8 compartments, probably as a result of convergent recombination. Computational filtering was needed because FACS-sorted repertoires could contain abundant contaminating clonotypes from the bulk population.

Sample treatment or condition, as interpreted from the label and publication: live attenuated yellow fever vaccine strain. At each blood-draw timepoint, two biological replicates of bulk PBMCs were obtained. PBMCs were isolated from peripheral blood using a standard Ficoll-Paque protocol. TriZol was used to extract RNA from bulk PBMCs, from CD4 and CD8 fractions, and from dextramer-positive and dextramer-negative fractions. This chain is built from TRBV7-3 and TRBJ2-5; D gene: possibly TRBD2, on 6 matching bases. The clonotype comes from a man aged 18 to 29 who received the YFV17D yellow fever vaccine. This specimen consisted of PBMCs, obtained before the yellow fever booster vaccination. The CDR3 in this case is CASSETPATRTQYF. The nucleotides read TGTGCCAGCAGCGAAACCCCGGCGACTAGGACCCAGTACTTC.